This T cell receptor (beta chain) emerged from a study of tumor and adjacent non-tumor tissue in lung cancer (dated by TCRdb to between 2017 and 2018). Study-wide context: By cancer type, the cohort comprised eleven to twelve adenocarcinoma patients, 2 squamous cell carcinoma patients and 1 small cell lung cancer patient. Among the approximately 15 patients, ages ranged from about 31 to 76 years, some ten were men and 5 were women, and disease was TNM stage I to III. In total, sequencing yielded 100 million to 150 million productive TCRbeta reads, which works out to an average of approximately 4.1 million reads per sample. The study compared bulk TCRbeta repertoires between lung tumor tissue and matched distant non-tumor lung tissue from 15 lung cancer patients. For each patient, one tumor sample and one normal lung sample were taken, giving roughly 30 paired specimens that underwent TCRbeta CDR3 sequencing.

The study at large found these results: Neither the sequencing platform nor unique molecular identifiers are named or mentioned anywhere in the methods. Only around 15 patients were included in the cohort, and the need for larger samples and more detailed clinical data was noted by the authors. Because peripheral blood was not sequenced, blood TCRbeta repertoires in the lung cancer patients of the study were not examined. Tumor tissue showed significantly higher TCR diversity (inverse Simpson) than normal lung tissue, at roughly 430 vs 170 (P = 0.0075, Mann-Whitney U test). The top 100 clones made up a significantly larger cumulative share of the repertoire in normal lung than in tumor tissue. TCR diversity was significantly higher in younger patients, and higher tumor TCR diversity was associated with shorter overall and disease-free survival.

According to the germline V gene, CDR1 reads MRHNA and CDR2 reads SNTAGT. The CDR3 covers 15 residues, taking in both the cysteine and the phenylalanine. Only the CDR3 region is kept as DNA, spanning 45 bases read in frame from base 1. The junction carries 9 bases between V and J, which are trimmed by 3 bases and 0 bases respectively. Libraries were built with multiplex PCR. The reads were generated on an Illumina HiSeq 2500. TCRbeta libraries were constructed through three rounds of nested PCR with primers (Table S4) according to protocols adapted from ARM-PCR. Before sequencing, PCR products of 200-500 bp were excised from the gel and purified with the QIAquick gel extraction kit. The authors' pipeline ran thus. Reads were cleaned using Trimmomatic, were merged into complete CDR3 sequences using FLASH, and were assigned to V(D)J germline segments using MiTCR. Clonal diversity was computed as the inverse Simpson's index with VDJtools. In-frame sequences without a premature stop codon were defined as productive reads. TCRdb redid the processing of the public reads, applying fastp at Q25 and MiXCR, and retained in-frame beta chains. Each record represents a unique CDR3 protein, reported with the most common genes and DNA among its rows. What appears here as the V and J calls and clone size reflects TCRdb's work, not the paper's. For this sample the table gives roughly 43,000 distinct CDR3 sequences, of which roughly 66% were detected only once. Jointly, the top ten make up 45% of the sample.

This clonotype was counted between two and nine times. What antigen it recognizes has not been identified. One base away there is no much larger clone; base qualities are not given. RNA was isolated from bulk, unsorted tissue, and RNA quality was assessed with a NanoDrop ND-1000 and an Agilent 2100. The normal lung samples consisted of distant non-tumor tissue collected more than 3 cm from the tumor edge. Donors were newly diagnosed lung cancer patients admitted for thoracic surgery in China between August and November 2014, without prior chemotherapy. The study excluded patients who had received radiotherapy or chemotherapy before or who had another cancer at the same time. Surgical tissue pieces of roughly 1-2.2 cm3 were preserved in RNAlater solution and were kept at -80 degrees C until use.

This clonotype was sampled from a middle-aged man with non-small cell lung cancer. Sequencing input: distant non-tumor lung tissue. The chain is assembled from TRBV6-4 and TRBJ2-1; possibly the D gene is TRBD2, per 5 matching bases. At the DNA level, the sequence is TGTGCCAGCAGTGAGGCAGGAGGCTCCTACAATGAGCAGTTCTTC. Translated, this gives CASSEAGGSYNEQFF.